This is a list of T cell receptor beta chains from one sample in a study of beta chain features in type 1 diabetes. The protocol was immunoSEQ multiplex PCR, while the TCRdb copy is restricted to in-frame clones and leaves out a portion. Here the sample spans 38,000 or so clones, 55% to 70% being singletons. Material: Tregs from blood. Receptors were obtained from a woman under 40 in good health. Both conserved end residues are part of each CDR3. A D gene is named only where the DNA matches it firmly. Part of the rows lack a size; the others show once, few, many or a class for expanded clones.

j_call | clone_size | d_call | v_call | cdr3_nt | cdr3_aa
TRBJ2-7 | once | . | TRBV15 | TGTGCCACCAGCAGAGATTGGGTCCCTTGGTCGGGGTACTCCTACGAGCAGTACTTC | CATSRDWVPWSGYSYEQYF
TRBJ2-1 | . | TRBD2 | TRBV5-1 | TGCGCCAGCAGACGGGAGGGCCTGTCCTACAATGAGCAGTTCTTC | CASRREGLSYNEQFF
TRBJ2-7 | once | . | TRBV7-9 | TGTGCCAGCAGCTTAGCGAGGGATTCTAAAGAGCAGTACTTC | CASSLARDSKEQYF
TRBJ2-3 | . | . | TRBV2 | TGTGCCAGCAGTCCCCGGGAGACCATTACAGATACGCAGTATTTT | CASSPRETITDTQYF
TRBJ2-7 | . | TRBD1 | TRBV28 | TGTGCCAGCAGTTTATCCGGGACAGGAGAATACGAGCAGTACTTC | CASSLSGTGEYEQYF
TRBJ1-1 | . | . | TRBV6-6 | TGTGCCAGCAGTTATGAGGGCCGGGGGGGAAGAGCTTTCTTT | CASSYEGRGGRAFF
TRBJ2-6 | . | . | TRBV5-1 | TGCGCCAGCAGCTTGAGGTGGGCCCGCTCTGGGGCCAACGTCCTGACTTTC | CASSLRWARSGANVLTF
TRBJ2-4 | . | TRBD2 | TRBV15 | TGTGCCACCAGCAGAGATTCCACTAGCGGGAGGGTGGGGGCCAAAAACATTCAGTACTTC | CATSRDSTSGRVGAKNIQYF
TRBJ2-2 | . | . | TRBV27 | TGTGCCAGCAGTGCCCCCTCCGGGTCCTATAGTGTCGGGGAGCTGTTTTTT | CASSAPSGSYSVGELFF
TRBJ2-7 | few | TRBD2 | TRBV7-9 | TGTGCCAGCAGTGACCCTAGCGGCGCCCACGAGCAGTACTTC | CASSDPSGAHEQYF
TRBJ1-1 | . | . | TRBV7-9 | TGTGCCAGCAGCTTAGGGGGGACATCAAGTCTCGCTGAAGCTTTCTTT | CASSLGGTSSLAEAFF
TRBJ1-5 | . | TRBD1 | TRBV28 | TGTGCCAGCAGAGCAGGGGGATTTCAGCCCCAGCATTTT | CASRAGGFQPQHF
TRBJ1-2 | . | TRBD1 | TRBV7-2 | TGTGCCAGCAGCTTAACCAAGGGACAGGGGGAGGGCTACACCTTC | CASSLTKGQGEGYTF
TRBJ1-1 | . | . | TRBV6-1 | TGTGCCAGCAGTTTGGGCCCAGCTACTGAAGCTTTCTTT | CASSLGPATEAFF
TRBJ2-7 | few | . | TRBV7-2 | TGTGCCAGCAGCCAAACAGGCTACGAGCAGTACTTC | CASSQTGYEQYF
TRBJ2-1 | . | TRBD1 | TRBV19 | TGTGCCAGCCGGACAGGGAGCTCCTACAATGAGCAGTTCTTC | CASRTGSSYNEQFF
TRBJ1-6 | . | . | TRBV18 | TGTGCCAGCTCACAGGAGTTAAATTCACCCCTCCACTTT | CASSQELNSPLHF
TRBJ2-5 | . | . | TRBV18 | TGTGCCAGCTCCCCCGCGTTAGGCGGGAAGTACCAAGAGACCCAGTACTTC | CASSPALGGKYQETQYF
TRBJ2-7 | few | TRBD1 | TRBV10-3 | TGTGCCATCAGTGAGCCGGGACAGGGGTTCGGCGAGCAGTACTTC | CAISEPGQGFGEQYF
TRBJ2-5 | medium-sized | . | TRBV5-6 | TGTGCCAGCAGCGCAATGGCGGGACTAGAGACCCAGTACTTC | CASSAMAGLETQYF
TRBJ2-7 | . | . | TRBV21-1 | TGTGCCAGCAGCAAAGGGGGCTCGGAGGGAGTGATAGAGCAGTACTTC | CASSKGGSEGVIEQYF
TRBJ2-2 | . | . | TRBV7-9 | TGTGCCAGCAGCCACCCGGGGACCGGGGAGCTGTTTTTT | CASSHPGTGELFF
TRBJ2-1 | . | TRBD2 | TRBV7-3 | TGTGCCAGCAGCTTTTTTGCCCGGTCTAGCGGGACCCCCAATGAGCAGTTCTTC | CASSFFARSSGTPNEQFF
TRBJ1-1 | few | . | TRBV28 | TGTGCCAGCAGTCCGACGGACAGCACTAACACTGAAGCTTTCTTT | CASSPTDSTNTEAFF
TRBJ2-4 | . | . | TRBV6-5 | TGTGCCAGTTCTCCGGGAGACGCCAAAAACATTCAGTACTTC | CASSPGDAKNIQYF
TRBJ2-5 | few | . | TRBV6-5 | TGTGCCAGCACCGAAGGACAACGGCAAGAGACCCAGTACTTC | CASTEGQRQETQYF
TRBJ2-3 | . | . | TRBV7-2 | TGTGCCAGCAGCTTTTTGAGGGGGACATACACAGATACGCAGTATTTT | CASSFLRGTYTDTQYF
TRBJ2-1 | . | . | TRBV21-1 | TGTGCCAGCAGGAGCCGGATAGCTACACCTTCCGACAATGAGCAGTTCTTC | CASRSRIATPSDNEQFF
TRBJ1-6 | once | TRBD1 | TRBV5-1 | TGCGCCAGCAGCTTGGAGACAGGGATCAATAATTCACCCCTCCACTTT | CASSLETGINNSPLHF
TRBJ2-2 | . | . | TRBV6-5 | TGTGCCAGCAGTTACGGCAGGGGAGTCGGGGAGCTGTTTTTT | CASSYGRGVGELFF
TRBJ2-7 | . | TRBD1 | TRBV5-1 | TGCGCCAGCAGCCCCGGACAGGGGGCCTACGAGCAGTACTTC | CASSPGQGAYEQYF
TRBJ2-2 | . | . | TRBV7-9 | TGTGCCAGCAGCCGTGGCACGAACACCGGGGAGCTGTTTTTT | CASSRGTNTGELFF
TRBJ2-7 | . | TRBD1 | TRBV6-6 | TGTGCCAGCAGTTACCCGTCGGACAGGGGGGAATACGAGCAGTACTTC | CASSYPSDRGEYEQYF
TRBJ2-3 | few | . | TRBV7-9 | TGTGCCAGCAGCTCTACCGACAGAAGTAAGACGTATTTT | CASSSTDRSKTYF
TRBJ2-1 | . | . | TRBV25-1 | TGTGCCAGCAGTGCTAAGGGGTCGGTGTACAATGAGCAGTTCTTC | CASSAKGSVYNEQFF
TRBJ1-6 | . | . | TRBV4-3 | TGCGCCAGCCAAGGGGCTGGATCACCCCTCCACTTT | CASQGAGSPLHF
TRBJ2-7 | . | TRBD1 | TRBV7-9 | TGTGCCAGCAGCTTAGTCGGGACAGGGGGTTTCCACGAGCAGTACTTC | CASSLVGTGGFHEQYF
TRBJ2-3 | medium-sized | TRBD2 | TRBV2 | TGTGCCAGCAGTGAGTCTAGCGGGACCACAGATACGCAGTATTTT | CASSESSGTTDTQYF
TRBJ2-1 | . | . | TRBV20-1 | TGCAGTGCTAGTTACGAGGTTGAGCAGTTCTTC | CSASYEVEQFF
TRBJ2-5 | . | TRBD2 | TRBV4-2 | TGTGCCAGCAGCCCCCCTAGCGGTTACCAAGAGACCCAGTACTTC | CASSPPSGYQETQYF
TRBJ2-4 | . | TRBD1 | TRBV7-9 | TGTGCCAGCAGCCCCCCGGGACAGGCTACCAAAAACATTCAGTACTTC | CASSPPGQATKNIQYF
TRBJ2-1 | . | TRBD2 | TRBV5-1 | TGCGCCAGCAGCCCAGGACTAGCGGGAGGGGTCTCCTACAATGAGCAGTTCTTC | CASSPGLAGGVSYNEQFF
TRBJ2-7 | . | . | TRBV5-8 | TGTGCCAGCAGCTTGGAGGGACACACCTACGAGCAGTACTTC | CASSLEGHTYEQYF